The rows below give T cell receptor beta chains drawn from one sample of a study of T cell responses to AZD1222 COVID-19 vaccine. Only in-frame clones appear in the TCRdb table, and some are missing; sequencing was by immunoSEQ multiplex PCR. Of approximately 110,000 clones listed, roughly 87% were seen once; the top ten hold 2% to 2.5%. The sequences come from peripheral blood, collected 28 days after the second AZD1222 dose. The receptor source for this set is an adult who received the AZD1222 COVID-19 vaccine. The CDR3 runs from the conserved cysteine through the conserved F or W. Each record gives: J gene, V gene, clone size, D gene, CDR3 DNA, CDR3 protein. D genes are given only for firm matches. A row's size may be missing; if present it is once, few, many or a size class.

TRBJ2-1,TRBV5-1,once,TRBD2,TGCGCCAGCAGCTTGGGGACTAGCGGATCCTTCTCCTACAATGAGCAGTTCTTC,CASSLGTSGSFSYNEQFF
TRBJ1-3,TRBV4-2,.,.,TGTGCCAGCAGCCAAGAAGTAACGGGGTCCGGAAACACCATATATTTT,CASSQEVTGSGNTIYF
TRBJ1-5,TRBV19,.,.,TGTGCCAGTAGTAGTCCTGCGAGCGGCAATCAGCCCCAGCATTTT,CASSSPASGNQPQHF
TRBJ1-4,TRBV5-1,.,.,TGCGCCAGCAGCTTGGCCCCCTTGACTAATGAAAAACTGTTTTTT,CASSLAPLTNEKLFF
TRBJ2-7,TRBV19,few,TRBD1,TGTGCCAGGTCCTATAACAGGGGGCGCATCTACGAGCAGTACTTC,CARSYNRGRIYEQYF
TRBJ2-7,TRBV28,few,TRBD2,TGTGCCAGCAGTTTGCAGCGGGAGGTGCAGTACTTC,CASSLQREVQYF
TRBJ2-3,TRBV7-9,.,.,TGTGCCAGCAGCACGAGGGACAAAGCAGATACGCAGTATTTT,CASSTRDKADTQYF
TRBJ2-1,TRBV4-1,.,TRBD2,TGCGCCAGCAGCGGCCCTAGCGGGATCCCCTACAATGAGCAGTTCTTC,CASSGPSGIPYNEQFF
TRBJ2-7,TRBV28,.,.,TGTGCCAGCAGTTTATCGGTAACAGGGAGGGTTCCTGACTACGAGCAGTACTTC,CASSLSVTGRVPDYEQYF
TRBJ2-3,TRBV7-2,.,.,TGTGCCAGCAGCGAGGGGACGGGATACCAAACAGATACGCAGTATTTT,CASSEGTGYQTDTQYF
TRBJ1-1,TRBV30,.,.,TGTGCCTGGGGGAGGGACACTGAAGCTTTCTTT,CAWGRDTEAFF
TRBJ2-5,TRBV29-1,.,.,TGCAGCGTGGGCCCCCAGAGTAAAGAGACCCAGTACTTC,CSVGPQSKETQYF